These 4 T cell receptor beta chains were all obtained from the same sample, sequenced in a study of a mutant IDH1 vaccine in newly diagnosed glioma. Time point described: week 35, safety follow-up. A 20-mer mutant IDH1 peptide at 300 ug was injected subcutaneously with topical imiquimod. This table comes from immunoSEQ multiplex PCR, and its TCRdb copy is limited to in-frame clones, with some not included. The data hold 20,000 to 30,000 clones, with around four fifths observed a single time. Their recognized antigens are unknown. Sequencing was performed on PBMCs, taken from a glioma patient whose treatment included an IDH1 peptide vaccine. These receptors originate from a young man with glioma.

The chain recombines TRBV14 with TRBJ2-3, with unresolved D. Trimming left V 0 bases short and J 2 bases short, with 9 bases between. The CDR3 totals 15 residues. Per germline, CDR1 SGHDN and CDR2 FVKESK. The CDR3 sequence: CASSQEFAVTDTQYF. CDR3 sequence (DNA): TGTGCCAGCAGCCAAGAGTTTGCCGTCACAGATACGCAGTATTTT.

This chain uses TRBV30 with TRBJ1-4; D is perhaps TRBD1 (5 bases). From germline, CDR1 is GTSNPN and CDR2 SVGIG (reference sequence). The CDR3 length is 15 residues. V dropped 0 bases and J dropped 4 bases, with 12 bases sitting between them. The CDR3 sequence: CAWSVRDSYNEKLFF. CDR3 DNA: TGTGCCTGGAGTGTACGGGACTCTTATAATGAAAAACTGTTTTTT.

This clone was counted a few times. This chain links TRBV27 with TRBJ1-1; D may be TRBD1 (5 bases). This CDR3 is 15 amino acids long. V lost 0 bases and J 5 bases, leaving 13 bases between the germline ends. Germline CDR1 is MNHEY and CDR2 is SMNVEV (reference sequence). The CDR3 loop reads CASSLSRGGSTEAFF. The CDR3 coding sequence is TGTGCCAGCAGTTTATCCCGGGGGGGAAGTACTGAAGCTTTCTTT.

The J gene is TRBJ2-3, the V gene TRBV4-1; possibly TRBD2 for D (6 bases). Germline loops: CDR1 MGHRA, CDR2 YSYEKL. Trimming left V 5 bases short and J 9 bases short, with 18 bases between. The CDR3 length is 14 residues. CDR3 nucleotides: TGCGCCAGCAGCGTCAGACCTGGGGGGAACACGCAGTATTTT. Translated: CASSVRPGGNTQYF.